The TCR beta chain described here comes from a study of control samples from healthy donors and cancer patients. There are a few counts of this clone. Produced via immunoSEQ multiplex PCR; TCRdb's table is partial and in-frame only. The table lists around 110,000 clones, roughly 92% of them singletons, with 2.6% in the top ten. Trimming cost V 1 base and J 13 bases, with 20 bases left between them. The CDR3 length is 15 residues. The germline CDR1 and CDR2 sequences are MNHEY and SVGEGT. Sequencing input: blood. This chain joins TRBV6-2 or TRBV6-3 and TRBJ2-1; D may be TRBD2 (6 bases). This clonotype was obtained from a man under 40 in good health. Here the CDR3 reads CASSYYQVRGISQFF. In nucleotides, the CDR3 is TGTGCCAGCAGTTACTATCAGGTCCGGGGGATATCTCAGTTCTTC.